The 21 T cell receptor beta chains given below trace back to one sample, sequenced in a study of cytomegalovirus exposure and HLA in healthy donors. The PCR made use of 60 Vbeta and 13 Jbeta primers. This table comes from immunoSEQ multiplex PCR, and its TCRdb copy is limited to in-frame clones, with some not included. Altogether approximately 54,000 clones are present, roughly 85% being singletons, with the ten largest covering 3% to 3.5%. Material: PBMCs. The receptors here all came from a woman between 18 and 29 years old in good health and CMV-seronegative.

The chain carries TRBV6-4 and TRBJ2-5, with TRBD2 matching over 11 bases. Germline CDR1 MRHNA, CDR2 SNTAGT. The CDR3 spans 13 residues. V lost 5 bases, J lost 5 bases, and 1 base stayed unmatched. The CDR3 protein is CASSLAGGETQYF. CDR3 coding DNA: TGTGCCAGCAGTTTAGCGGGAGGGGAGACCCAGTACTTC.

The V call is TRBV27, the J call TRBJ1-4; D not resolved. Germline CDR1 is MNHEY and CDR2 is SMNVEV (reference sequence). V was shortened by 4 bases and J by 3 bases, with 3 bases between the two germline ends. CDR3 length: 12 amino acids. The CDR3 loop reads CASSSSNEKLFF. The CDR3 DNA sequence: TGTGCCAGCAGTTCCTCTAATGAAAAACTGTTTTTT.

This clone was observed once. The chain combines TRBV6-5 with TRBJ1-3; possible D gene TRBD1, 6 bases. V lost 6 bases, J lost 2 bases, and 11 bases lay in between. Per germline, CDR1 MNHEY and CDR2 SVGAGI. The CDR3 runs to 14 residues. CDR3 sequence: CASRQGLTGNTIYF. CDR3 bases: TGTGCCAGCAGACAGGGTTTAACTGGAAACACCATATATTTT.

Written as DNA, the CDR3 is TGTGCCAGCAGTTACGGGACTAGCTCCTACGAGCAGTACTTC. Translated, it gives CASSYGTSSYEQYF. The V and J genes are TRBV6-6 and TRBJ2-7, with 8 positions matching TRBD2. Germline trimming cut 2 bases from V and 0 bases from J; bases unmatched to any gene: 0. This CDR3 has 14 residues. Germline CDR1 is MNHNY and CDR2 is SVGAGI (reference sequence).

The V and J genes are TRBV7-6 and TRBJ2-5, with 7 bases matching TRBD1. The trim removed 3 bases at V and 5 bases at J, leaving 3 bases unmatched. The CDR3 extends over 13 amino acids. CDR1 and CDR2 from the germline V gene are SGHVS and FNYEAQ. The CDR3 is CASSLGQSETQYF. CDR3 nucleotide sequence: TGTGCCAGCAGCTTGGGACAGTCGGAGACCCAGTACTTC.

This clone was detected only a few times. The J gene is TRBJ1-1, the V gene TRBV29-1; a weak D match, TRBD1 (6 bases). The germline V gene has CDR1 SQVTM and CDR2 ANQGSEA. Trimming removed 6 bases at V and 2 bases at J, with 13 bases between. The CDR3 extends over 13 amino acids. CDR3 protein: CSVSGHRNTEAFF. CDR3 sequence (DNA): TGCAGCGTGTCGGGACACCGAAACACTGAAGCTTTCTTT.

J is TRBJ1-2 and V is TRBV5-1; 10 bases line up with TRBD1. Germline values: CDR1 SGHRS, CDR2 YFSETQ. The J segment lost 6 bases and the V segment lost 6 bases, leaving 5 bases of the junction unmatched. The CDR3 contains 13 residues. This CDR3 is CASTKTGGDGYTF. CDR3 DNA sequence: TGCGCCAGCACCAAGACAGGGGGCGATGGCTACACCTTC.

V usage is TRBV20-1 and J usage is TRBJ1-4; D gene ambiguous. The CDR3 contains 10 residues. Trimming stripped 3 bases from V and 8 bases from J, with 4 bases between. Germline V CDR1 and CDR2: DFQATT, SNEGSKA (reference sequence). As DNA, the CDR3 is TGCAGTGCTAGTGAGGAAAAACTGTTTTTT. As protein: CSASEEKLFF.

The rearrangement uses TRBV7-5 and TRBJ1-2. TRBV7-5 represents a pseudogene. This CDR3 is 13 amino acids long. In nucleotides, the CDR3 is TGTGCCAGAAGCCTCGGGGGGCTCTGTGGCTACACCTTC. This encodes CARSLGGLCGYTF.

The V and J genes are TRBV11-2 and TRBJ1-2, with 12 bases that match TRBD1. Germline assignment: CDR1 SGHAT and CDR2 FQNNGV. The CDR3 sequence is 16 residues long. With V trimmed by 5 bases and J by 2 bases, 6 bases remained unmatched. The CDR3 DNA follows: TGTGCCAGCAGCCCAGCTGGGACAGGGGGCAACTATGGCTACACCTTC. Its protein product is CASSPAGTGGNYGYTF.

The chain joins TRBV9 to TRBJ2-5; maybe TRBD1 (6 bases). This CDR3 region has 14 residues. Trimming took 4 bases from V and 2 from J, leaving 12 bases between them. Germline-derived CDR1 and CDR2 are SGDLS and YYNGEE. This CDR3 reads CASSLGATQETQYF. CDR3 nucleotide sequence: TGTGCCAGCAGCCTGGGGGCCACTCAAGAGACCCAGTACTTC.

The rearrangement uses TRBV28 and TRBJ2-7; 12 bases are shared with TRBD2. Germline CDR1 is MDHEN and CDR2 is SYDVKM. This CDR3 is built from 16 residues. V gave up 6 bases and J gave up 4 bases; unmatched junction bases: 10. CDR3 nucleotide sequence: TGTGCCAGCAGATCTAAGACTAGCGGGAGATGGTACGAGCAGTACTTC. It specifies CASRSKTSGRWYEQYF.

The CDR3 loop is CASSLQGYYGYTF. Written as DNA, the CDR3 is TGCGCCAGCAGCCTCCAGGGCTACTATGGCTACACCTTC. J is TRBJ1-2 and V is TRBV4-1, with a tentative D call TRBD1 (5 bases). The CDR3 covers 13 residues. The V end was cut by 4 bases, the J end by 3 bases, with 9 bases between. The germline V gene has CDR1 MGHRA and CDR2 YSYEKL.

V usage is TRBV10-3 and J usage is TRBJ2-3; D gene ambiguous. This CDR3 spans 11 amino acids. The V gene's germline CDR1 is ENHRY and CDR2 SYGVKD. V lost 7 bases, J lost 5 bases, and 7 bases lay in between. CDR3 nucleotide sequence: TGTGCCATCACCATACAAGATACGCAGTATTTT. This translates into CAITIQDTQYF.

The chain combines TRBV7-3 with TRBJ2-2; TRBD1 is a possible D gene (6 bases). Germline-derived CDR1 and CDR2 are SGHTA and FQGTGA. Trimming took 5 bases from V and 1 from J, leaving 11 bases between them. This CDR3 has 15 residues. The CDR3 loop reads CASSQDSLNTGELFF. CDR3 in DNA: TGTGCCAGCAGCCAGGACAGCCTGAACACCGGGGAGCTGTTTTTT.

The chain employs TRBV18 and TRBJ2-7; no reliable D call. The germline V gene has CDR1 KGHSH and CDR2 LQKENI. V was cut by 0 bases and J by 0 bases, with 6 bases left in between. The length of the CDR3 is 14 residues. CDR3 sequence: CASSPPDSSYEQYF. CDR3 bases: TGTGCCAGCTCACCACCAGATAGCTCCTACGAGCAGTACTTC.

In this sample, this clone turned up once. The chain recombines TRBV4-1 with TRBJ2-5; a weak D match, TRBD2 (5 bases). V was cut by 4 bases and J by 5 bases, with 17 bases left in between. The CDR3 consists of 15 residues. Looked up from germline, CDR1 is MGHRA and CDR2 is YSYEKL. The CDR3 region has the DNA TGCGCCAGCAGCCGGACTCTAAGTCAATGGGAGACCCAGTACTTC. It translates to CASSRTLSQWETQYF.

About this clone itself: At one of its ends the junction is not consistent with the germline gene, which may arise from a read error. V is TRBV28 and J is TRBJ2-6; 11 positions agree with TRBD1. Looked up from germline, CDR1 is MDHEN and CDR2 is SYDVKM. This CDR3 is built from 17 residues. CDR3 in amino acids: CASTWTGGPSGANGLTF. CDR3 in DNA: TGTGCCAGCACCTGGACAGGGGGCCCCTCTGGGGCCAACGGCCTGACTTTC.

This clone was seen once. Compared with germline, one end of the junction differs, possibly owing to a read error. The chain carries TRBV7-9 and TRBJ2-1, with 7 bases that match TRBD2. In germline, CDR1 is SEHNR, CDR2 FQNEAQ (reference sequence). The CDR3 sequence is 16 residues long. The CDR3 DNA reads as TGTTCCAGCAGCTTAGTCGGGGGGATTACGGGCAATGAGCAGTTCTTC. Amino acid sequence: CSSSLVGGITGNEQFF.

The chain links TRBV7-9 to TRBJ2-1, with TRBD2 identical over 11 bases. The V segment lost 5 bases and the J segment 2 bases; nucleotides outside the gene matches: 5. Germline CDR1 and CDR2: SEHNR and FQNEAQ (reference sequence). The CDR3 runs 16 residues. The CDR3 DNA is TGTGCCAGCAGCCCGGATAGCGGGAGGGCCTACAATGAGCAGTTCTTC. Translated, it gives CASSPDSGRAYNEQFF.

The chain links TRBV19 to TRBJ2-3; 8 nucleotides agree with TRBD2. This CDR3 spans 16 amino acids. Germline CDR1 is LNHDA and CDR2 is SQIVND (reference sequence). Trimming removed 4 bases from V and 4 bases from J; junction bases left unmatched: 10. CDR3 in DNA: TGTGCCAGTAGTAACTCGGCGGGAGGCTCCCCAGATACGCAGTATTTT. This sequence encodes CASSNSAGGSPDTQYF. The full variable domain, completed using reference TRBV19 and TRBJ2-3, is DGGITQSPKYLFRKEGQNVTLSCEQNLNHDAMYWYRQDPGQGLRLIYYSQIVNDFQKGDIAEGYSVSREKKESFPLTVTSAQKNPTAFYLCASSNSAGGSPDTQYFGPGTRLTVL.